This TCR beta chain emerged from a study of T cell clones after liver transplantation. Background on the study: Graft-donor-reactive sequences were compared with third-party-reactive TCRbeta sequences from pre-transplant mixed lymphocyte reactions.

This CDR3 region has 16 residues. The germline V gene has CDR1 MGHRA and CDR2 YSYEKL. Trimming cost V 1 base and J 0 bases; bases outside gene matches: 3. This clone appeared a single time. The repertoire was sequenced with immunoSEQ multiplex PCR; TCRdb's copy has only in-frame clones and lacks some. The sample holds 55,000 to 75,000 clones; around 70% are singletons and the top ten take about 2.8%. The clonotype comes from a human patient who received a liver transplant. Some T cells may have originated in the graft donor. This sample comprised CD4+ T cells from blood, obtained at the approximately 16-month timepoint. V is TRBV4-1 and J is TRBJ1-5, with 7 bases identical to TRBD1. The CDR3 sequence is CASSQGEGASNQPQHF. Here the CDR3 DNA reads TGCGCCAGCAGCCAAGGGGAGGGGGCTAGCAATCAGCCCCAGCATTTT.